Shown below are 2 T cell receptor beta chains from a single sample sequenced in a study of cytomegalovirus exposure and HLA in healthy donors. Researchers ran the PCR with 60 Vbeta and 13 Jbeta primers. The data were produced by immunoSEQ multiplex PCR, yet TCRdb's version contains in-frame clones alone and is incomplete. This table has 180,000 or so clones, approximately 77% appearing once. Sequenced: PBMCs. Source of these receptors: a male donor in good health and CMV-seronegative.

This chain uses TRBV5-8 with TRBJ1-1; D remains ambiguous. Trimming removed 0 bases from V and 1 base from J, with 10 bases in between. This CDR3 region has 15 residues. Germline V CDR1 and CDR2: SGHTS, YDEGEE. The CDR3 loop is CASSLGAHPNTEAFF. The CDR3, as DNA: TGTGCCAGCAGCTTGGGGGCCCACCCGAACACTGAAGCTTTCTTT.

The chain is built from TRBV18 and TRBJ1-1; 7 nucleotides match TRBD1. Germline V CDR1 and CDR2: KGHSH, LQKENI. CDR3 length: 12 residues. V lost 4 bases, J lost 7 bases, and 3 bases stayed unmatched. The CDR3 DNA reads TGTGCCAGCTCACTCGCAGGGGGTGAAGCTTTCTTT. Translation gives CASSLAGGEAFF.